Described below is a single TCR beta chain sequence and its context. As yet, its antigen is unknown. This CDR3 has 15 residues. CDR1 is SGHTS and CDR2 is YDEGEE in the germline V gene. Deletions cut 1 base from V and 1 base from J, with 11 bases between. This sample is part of a study of cytomegalovirus exposure and HLA in healthy donors. Study findings and constraints: An assumption of roughly uniform sequencing depth across donors underlay the presence/absence analyses. Earlier results showed most TCR beta V segments being productive about 87% or about 30% of the time. Analysis performed later found more than 15,000 TCR beta sequences associated with HLA alleles at 0.05 false discovery rate. With DRB1 most and HLA-C fewest, TCR association rates differed between HLA loci in a later analysis.

The PCR had 60 Vbeta and 13 Jbeta primers. Data came from immunoSEQ multiplex PCR; TCRdb stores just in-frame clones and leaves some out. In the table there are more than 100,000 clones, around 76% of which are singletons. The chain is built from TRBV5-8 and TRBJ2-5; tentatively, D is TRBD2 (6 bases). This receptor was identified in a woman between 18 and 30 years old in good health and CMV-seropositive. Sequenced sample: PBMCs. The CDR3 spells CASSLFSGFQETQYF. CDR3 DNA sequence: TGTGCCAGCAGCTTGTTCAGCGGGTTCCAAGAGACCCAGTACTTC.